This note documents a single TCR beta chain sequence. The target antigen is unknown. The CDR3 runs to 14 residues. Germline V CDR1 and CDR2: MNHEY, SVGAGI. Trimming removed 6 bases from V and 0 bases from J, with 9 bases in between. The sample originates from a study of cytomegalovirus exposure and HLA in healthy donors. Study observations and caveats: In a later analysis, V- and J-gene trimming of beta chains associated with a DCLRE1C missense variant, replicated independently. Presence/absence results assume similar sequencing depth per donor, which may not hold. Links to common viral pathogens appeared, in a later analysis, for several of the most significant clusters. In all likelihood, a cluster of highly shared sequence variants was a sequencing artifact.

With 60 Vbeta and 13 Jbeta primers, the PCR was carried out. TCRdb keeps only in-frame clones here, not all; method: immunoSEQ multiplex PCR. The data contain around 91,000 clones, around 86% of them singletons. The sequenced sample was PBMCs. The gene calls are TRBV6-5 and TRBJ2-4, with D tentatively TRBD2 (5 bases). This clonotype originated in a man aged 25-45 years in good health and CMV-seropositive. The CDR3 loop is CASSRGLAKNIQYF. CDR3 nucleotide sequence: TGTGCCAGCAGCCGGGGTTTAGCCAAAAACATTCAGTACTTC.